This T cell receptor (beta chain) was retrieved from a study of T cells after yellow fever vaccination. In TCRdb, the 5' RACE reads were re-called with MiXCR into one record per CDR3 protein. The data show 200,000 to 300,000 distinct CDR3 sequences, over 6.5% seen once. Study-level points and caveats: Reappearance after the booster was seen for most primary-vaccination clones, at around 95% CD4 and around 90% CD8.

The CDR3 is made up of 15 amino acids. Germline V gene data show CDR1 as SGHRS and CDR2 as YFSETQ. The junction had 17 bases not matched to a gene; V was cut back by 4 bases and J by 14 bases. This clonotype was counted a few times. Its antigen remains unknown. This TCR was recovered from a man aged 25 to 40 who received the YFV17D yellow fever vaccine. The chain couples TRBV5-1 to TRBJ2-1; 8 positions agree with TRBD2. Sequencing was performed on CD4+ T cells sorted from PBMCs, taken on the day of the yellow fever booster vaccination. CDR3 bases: TGCGCCAGCAGCCCGGTGCAAATGACGGGAGGGCCGAAGTTCTTC. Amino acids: CASSPVQMTGGPKFF.